A selection of T cell receptor beta chains follows, all from one sample in a study of blood T cell repertoires in COVID-19. Using immunoSEQ multiplex PCR, the repertoire was profiled, and TCRdb retains in-frame clones only, with some absent. The repertoire holds 200,000 to 250,000 clones, with around four fifths as singletons. Sample: peripheral blood. The receptor source for this set is a man aged 25 to 40 with active or convalescent COVID-19. CDR3s include the opening cysteine and the closing phenylalanine or tryptophan. D genes are given only for firm matches. Size tells how often a clone was seen (once, few, many) or the class of an expanded clone, and some rows leave it out.

V gene	D gene	J gene	clone size	CDR3 DNA	CDR3 protein
TRBV18	-	TRBJ1-5	-	TGTGCCAGCTCAGGCAAGGGAGCAGGGAGCGGGAGCAATCAGCCCCAGCATTTT	CASSGKGAGSGSNQPQHF
TRBV28	-	TRBJ1-2	-	TGTGCCAGCAGTGCCCAAGGGAGCGAGCGTGGCTACACCTTC	CASSAQGSERGYTF
TRBV27	-	TRBJ2-7	-	TGTGCCAGCAGTTTAAGTGGCGGGCAAACCTACGAGCAGTACTTC	CASSLSGGQTYEQYF
TRBV6-5	TRBD2	TRBJ2-7	-	TGTGCCAGCAGTCCGACTAGCGGAAGCTCCTACGAGCAGTACTTC	CASSPTSGSSYEQYF
TRBV11-3	-	TRBJ1-6	-	TGTGCCAGCAGCTTGCAGGCAAATTCACCCCTCCACTTT	CASSLQANSPLHF
TRBV7-2	-	TRBJ2-2	-	TGTGCCAGCAGCCCCAGTAGCGGTGGGACCGGGGAGCTGTTTTTT	CASSPSSGGTGELFF
TRBV28	-	TRBJ1-2	-	TGTGCCAGCAGTTTCTCCGCGGCCCCGGGTTATGGCTACACCTTC	CASSFSAAPGYGYTF
TRBV19	TRBD1	TRBJ2-5	few	TGTGCCACTCGACAGGGACCCTGGGAGACCCAGTACTTC	CATRQGPWETQYF
TRBV7-2	-	TRBJ2-3	-	TGTGCCAGCAGCTCCGGACTCCGGGGAGCGGATACGCAGTATTTT	CASSSGLRGADTQYF
TRBV7-2	-	TRBJ1-6	-	TGTGCCAGCAGCTCAGGGGCGACAGAGATCTATAATTCACCCCTCCACTTT	CASSSGATEIYNSPLHF